This entry lists 13 T cell receptor beta chains sequenced from one sample in a study of Ad26.COV2.S vaccination and SARS-CoV-2 variants. The protocol was immunoSEQ multiplex PCR, while the TCRdb copy is restricted to in-frame clones and leaves out a portion. In the table there are about 680,000 clones, 70% to 90% of which are singletons. The treatment: roughly 20 received Ad26.COV2.S at low or high dose, single or two shots; a few received placebo; per-sample allocation not given. Sampling was performed 63 days after the first vaccine or placebo injection. Sequences were derived from peripheral blood, sampled in a trial of Ad26.COV2.S vaccine versus placebo. The receptors come from a person between 18 and 59 years old who received the Ad26.COV2.S COVID-19 vaccine or a placebo.

The chain employs TRBV7-2 and TRBJ1-2, with TRBD1 matching 9 bases. J gave up 8 bases and V 3 bases, and 4 bases lay outside the gene matches. CDR1 is SGHTA, CDR2 FQGNSA, per germline. The CDR3 has 13 residues. CDR3 coding DNA: TGTGCCAGCAGCTTGGACAGGGGTCGGGGCTACACCTTC. Its translation: CASSLDRGRGYTF.

The chain combines TRBV2 with TRBJ2-7; TRBD2 might be the D (5 bases). Germline V gene data show CDR1 as SNHLY and CDR2 as FYNNEI. V was trimmed by 7 bases and J by 2 bases, leaving 9 bases between them. CDR3 length: 12 amino acids. CDR3 protein: CASNMEAYEQYF. CDR3 bases: TGTGCCAGCAACATGGAGGCCTACGAGCAGTACTTC.

This chain connects TRBV15 to TRBJ1-5; 7 nucleotides agree with TRBD1. V dropped 2 bases and J dropped 4; count of bases not matched to a gene: 11. Germline-derived CDR1 and CDR2 are LNHNV and YYDKDF (reference sequence). The CDR3 is 17 residues long. The CDR3 sequence is CATSRSGQTRGNQPQHF. In DNA form, the CDR3 reads TGTGCCACCAGCAGATCGGGACAGACGAGAGGTAATCAGCCCCAGCATTTT.

Notes on this clone: Its ends do not fully match the called genes, so a read error is possible. V gene TRBV19 combines with J gene TRBJ1-1, with a possible D match to TRBD1 (5 bases). Germline assignment: CDR1 LNHDA and CDR2 SQIVND (reference sequence). The CDR3 length is 16 residues. The CDR3 DNA reads TGTGCCAGTAGTATCCAGGGAGTCATGCTGAAAACTGAAGCTTTCTTT. Protein: CASSIQGVMLKTEAFF.

This chain joins TRBV27 and TRBJ1-6, with D possibly TRBD1 on 5 matching bases. The V end was cut by 6 bases, the J end by 9 bases, with 21 bases between. CDR3 length: 16 amino acids. CDR1 MNHEY and CDR2 SMNVEV come from the germline V gene (reference sequence). The CDR3 DNA is TGTGCCAGCAGCCCCCTGATGTCGACAGCTAGTTCACCCCTCCACTTT. It is translated as CASSPLMSTASSPLHF.

This rearrangement joins TRBV5-6 to TRBJ2-7, with 8 bases fitting TRBD2. J lost 2 bases, V lost 5 bases, and 6 bases had no gene match. This CDR3 comprises 14 residues. Germline loops: CDR1 SGHDT, CDR2 YYEEEE. The CDR3 DNA is TGTGCCAGCAGACCAGCGGGAGCGGCCTACGAGCAGTACTTC. Translating it yields CASRPAGAAYEQYF. Combining the CDR3 with reference TRBV5-6 and TRBJ2-7 gives the whole variable domain DAGVTQSPTHLIKTRGQQVTLRCSPKSGHDTVSWYQQALGQGPQFIFQYYEEEERQRGNFPDRFSGHQFPNYSSELNVNALLLGDSALYLCASRPAGAAYEQYFGPGTRLTVT.

The chain joins TRBV7-9 to TRBJ2-7; 9 positions match TRBD1. Germline V gives CDR1 SEHNR, CDR2 FQNEAQ (reference sequence). CDR3 length: 15 residues. After removal of 3 bases from V and 2 bases from J, the junction contained 5 bases not matched to a gene. The chain's CDR3 is CASSLSGQGPYEQYF. DNA for the CDR3: TGTGCCAGCAGCTTGTCGGGACAGGGACCCTACGAGCAGTACTTC.

The V call is TRBV4-3, the J call TRBJ1-2; TRBD1 matches at 7 bases. The V and J ends lost 0 bases and 4 bases, in that order; junction bases with no gene match: 8. The germline V gene has CDR1 LGHNA and CDR2 YSLEER. CDR3 length: 16 residues. CDR3 in amino acids: CASSQDLAGGGYGYTF. The CDR3 DNA reads as TGCGCCAGCAGCCAAGATCTGGCAGGGGGGGGCTATGGCTACACCTTC.

Worth noting for this clone: This sample includes further DNA sequences coding for the same CDR3. This chain joins TRBV19 and TRBJ2-7, with 8 nucleotides matching TRBD1. Germline V CDR1 and CDR2: LNHDA, SQIVND (reference sequence). Trimming at V came to 3 bases and at J to 1 base, leaving 2 bases not matched to a gene. The CDR3 has 14 residues. The CDR3 DNA sequence: TGTGCCAGTAGTATCCGGACAGGGTCCTACGAGCAGTACTTC. This encodes CASSIRTGSYEQYF.

The chain employs TRBV5-1 and TRBJ2-1; D might be TRBD1 (5 bases). V lost 0 bases to trimming and J lost 0 bases, with 16 bases between them. This CDR3 comprises 18 residues. Germline V CDR1 and CDR2: SGHRS, YFSETQ. This chain's CDR3 is CASSLGTDPRVSYNEQFF. The CDR3 coding sequence is TGCGCCAGCAGCTTGGGGACGGATCCCAGGGTCTCCTACAATGAGCAGTTCTTC.

This chain links TRBV25-1 with TRBJ1-2; tentatively, D is TRBD1 (6 bases). This CDR3 is built from 12 residues. Germline V gives CDR1 MGHDK, CDR2 SYGVNS. Trimming took off 4 bases at V and 8 bases at J, with 11 bases between the two ends. The CDR3 is CASSVGGSGYTF. The CDR3 DNA follows: TGTGCCAGCAGTGTAGGGGGGAGCGGCTACACCTTC.

V and J are TRBV11-1 and TRBJ2-2; no clear D. The CDR3 extends over 15 amino acids. Germline V gene data show CDR1 as SGHAT and CDR2 as FQDESV (reference sequence). V lost 4 bases and J 4 bases, leaving 13 bases between the germline ends. CDR3 protein: CASSYLTLATGELFF. CDR3 bases: TGTGCCAGCAGCTACCTTACCCTGGCCACCGGGGAGCTGTTTTTT.

This rearrangement joins TRBV4-1 to TRBJ2-3, with a weak D call TRBD2 (6 bases). CDR1 and CDR2 (germline): MGHRA, YSYEKL. Trimming took 4 bases from V and 2 from J, leaving 13 bases between them. This CDR3 is 15 amino acids long. In DNA, the CDR3 is TGCGCCAGCAGCCGAGGGACTTTACCCACAGATACGCAGTATTTT. The encoded protein is CASSRGTLPTDTQYF.